One T cell receptor beta chain is described in this entry. It has no known antigen specificity. No quality values exist for individual bases; no much larger clone is one base distant. TCR CDR3 regions were amplified from genomic DNA by multiplex PCR using the deep immunoSEQ assay. Extracted genomic DNA from each cell subset was spread evenly across all wells of several immunoSEQ 96-well plates, with each plate serving as a replicate. For sorted subsets, 150 to 200 ng genomic DNA, equal to tens of thousands of T cell genomes, was loaded into each replicate PCR. The purified libraries were quantified using a Qubit 3.0 fluorometer, sized with a Bioanalyzer 2100, and then quantified again using the KAPA Library Quantification kit. A separate single-read 150-cycle Illumina NextSeq 550 flow cell was used to sequence each immunoSEQ 96-well plate. The authors' analysis ran thus. Because the immunoSEQ output included only junctional sequences and no quality scores, the filtering could not be the same as the filtering used for full-length reads. To assign V/J genes and CDR3, sequences were annotated against IMGT germline references using PyIR, a Python wrapper for IgBLAST v1.9. Reads were filtered out if the reads had weak V/J assignments (E-value above 1e-6), no CDR3, stop codons, out-of-frame junctions, or ambiguous translated residues. V3J clonotypes were defined as sequences sharing an identical inferred V gene, J gene, and CDR3 amino acid sequence. The percentage overlap between two repertoires was calculated by dividing the number of shared unique clonotypes by the size of the smaller repertoire. Three approaches were used to assess repertoire richness: RTK rarefaction, the Chao1 estimator, and Recon v2.1 estimates of unobserved clonotypes. Generation probabilities for all TCRbeta clonotypes obtained by the gDNA method from a few donors were computed using OLGA. The source is immuneACCESS, and TCRdb retained only in-frame sequences with V and J called. Part of the clones is not carried over; for the studies checked, unresolved V genes explain less than half of this, and the remainder is unexplained. For V, J and clone size, that table is used; D and trimming come from the DNA. The sample records about 2 million clones, around 96% of which are singletons. Roughly 1% of the sample is taken by the ten largest.

CDR1 MGHRA and CDR2 YSYEKL were looked up in the germline V gene. Relative to germline, V is 4 bases shorter and J is 8 bases shorter, with 6 bases between their ends. Counted from cysteine to phenylalanine, this CDR3 has 11 amino acids. This entry keeps only the CDR3 DNA: 33 bases, framed from base 1. This sample is part of a study of shared clonotypes between healthy human individuals (dated by TCRdb to the early 2020s). Describing the broader study: The cohort comprised a couple of women and a few men aged 18 to 49 years. Per donor, leukapheresis produced somewhere between about 0.8 and 9.5 billion PBMCs. Different laboratories and diverse techniques were used to prepare libraries and sequence TCR repertoires, to increase sequencing depth and limit assay-specific biases. Per donor, three plates each were used for CD4 naive and CD4 memory, two for CD8 naive, and one for CD8 memory. The study deeply sequenced blood TCR repertoires of about 5 healthy adults to estimate repertoire size and the extent of clonotype sharing between individuals. Paper-wide results and their limitations: When a few donors were compared, the shared fraction of clonotypes was around 5.1% for naive CD4, around 4% for naive CD8, roughly 2.5% for memory CD4, and less than 0.5% for memory CD8. Incomplete sequencing was indicated by rarefaction of sorted-subset datasets, despite the large sequencing depth. Compared with non-shared clonotypes, the clonotypes found in all four sorted-subset donors had higher generation probabilities. Because the study included only a small number of donors, the genetic and exposure-history diversity represented was limited. Pairwise subsampling indicated that sequencing depth was expected to affect the degree of clonotype sharing among donors. Sampling was restricted to blood, and TCR repertoires in tissues likely differ from the TCR repertoires found in blood. Naive subsets generally had larger estimated clonotype richness than memory subsets.

CD8 naive samples consisted of CD45RO-negative cells that were positively selected for CCR7, yielding a CD45RA+CCR7+ population without TemRA cells. The donors were healthy, HIV-negative adults with no recently reported acute infections or vaccinations. Only Caucasian adults living in Nashville, Tennessee, USA were represented among the donors. Blood was obtained by leukapheresis, after which PBMCs were separated by Ficoll-Histopaque density gradient centrifugation and cryopreserved in liquid nitrogen vapor phase. Purity and quantity of every magnetically sorted T cell population were checked by analytical flow cytometry. Genomic DNA was isolated from every sorted fraction and measured by UV absorbance on a Nanodrop 2000c.

The sequence came from a young man in good health. The sequencing sample was made of naive CD8+ T cells sorted from blood. The cell subset or site label, as the study defines it: CD45RA+CCR7+. Recombination linked TRBV4-1 to TRBJ2-1; TRBD1 is a possible D gene, resting on 5 matching bases. The CDR3 reads as follows: CASSPGYEQFF. DNA sequence: TGCGCCAGCAGCCCAGGGTATGAGCAGTTCTTC.